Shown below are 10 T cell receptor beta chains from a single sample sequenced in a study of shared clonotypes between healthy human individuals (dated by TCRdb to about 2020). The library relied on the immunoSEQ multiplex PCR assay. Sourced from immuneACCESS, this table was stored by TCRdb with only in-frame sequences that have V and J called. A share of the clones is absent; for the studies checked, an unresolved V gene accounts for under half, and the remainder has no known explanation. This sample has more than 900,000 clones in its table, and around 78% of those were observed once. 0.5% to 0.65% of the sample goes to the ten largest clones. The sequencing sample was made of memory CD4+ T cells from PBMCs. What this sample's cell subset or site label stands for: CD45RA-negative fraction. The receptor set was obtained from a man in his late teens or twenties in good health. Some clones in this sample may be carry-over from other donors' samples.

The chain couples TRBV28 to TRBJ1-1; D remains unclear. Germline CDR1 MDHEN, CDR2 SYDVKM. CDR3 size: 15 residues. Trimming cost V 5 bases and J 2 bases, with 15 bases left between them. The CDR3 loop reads CASSLPDGGNTEAFF. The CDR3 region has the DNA TGTGCCAGCAGTCTACCTGATGGAGGTAACACTGAAGCTTTCTTT. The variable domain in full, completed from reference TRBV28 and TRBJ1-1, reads DVKVTQSSRYLVKRTGEKVFLECVQDMDHENMFWYRQDPGLGLRLIYFSYDVKMKEKGDIPEGYSVSREKKERFSLILESASTNQTSMYLCASSLPDGGNTEAFFGQGTRLTVV.

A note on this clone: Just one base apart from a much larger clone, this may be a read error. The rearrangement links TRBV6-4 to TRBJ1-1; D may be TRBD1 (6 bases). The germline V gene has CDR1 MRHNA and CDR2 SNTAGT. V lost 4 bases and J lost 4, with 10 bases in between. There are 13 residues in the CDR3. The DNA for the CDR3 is TGTGCCAGCAGTGTGGGCAGGGGCACTGAAGCTTTCTTT. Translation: CASSVGRGTEAFF.

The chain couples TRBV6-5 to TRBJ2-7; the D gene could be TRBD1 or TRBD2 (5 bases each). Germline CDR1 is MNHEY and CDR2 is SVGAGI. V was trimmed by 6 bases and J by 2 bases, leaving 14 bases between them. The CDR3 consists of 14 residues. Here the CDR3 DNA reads TGTGCCAGCAGCCTATGGGGGAGACCCTACGAGCAGTACTTC. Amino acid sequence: CASSLWGRPYEQYF.

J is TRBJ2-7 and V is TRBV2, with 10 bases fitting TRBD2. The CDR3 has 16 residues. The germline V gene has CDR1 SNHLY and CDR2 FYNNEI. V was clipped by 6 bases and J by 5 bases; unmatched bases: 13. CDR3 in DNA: TGTGCCAGCAGCAAGCGGGAGGGCCTGTTGTCCCACGAGCAGTACTTC. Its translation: CASSKREGLLSHEQYF.

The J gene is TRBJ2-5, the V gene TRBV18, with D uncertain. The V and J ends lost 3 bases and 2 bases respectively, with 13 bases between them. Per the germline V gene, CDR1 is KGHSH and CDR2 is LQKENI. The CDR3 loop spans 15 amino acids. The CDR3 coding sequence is TGTGCCAGCTCACCCCCCACAGCGACACAAGAGACCCAGTACTTC. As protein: CASSPPTATQETQYF.

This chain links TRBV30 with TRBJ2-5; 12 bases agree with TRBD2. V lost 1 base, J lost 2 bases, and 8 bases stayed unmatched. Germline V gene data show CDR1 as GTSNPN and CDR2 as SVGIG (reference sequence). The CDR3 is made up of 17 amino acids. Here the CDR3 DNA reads TGTGCCTGGAGTGAATGGACTAGCGGGATGGTTCAAGAGACCCAGTACTTC. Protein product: CAWSEWTSGMVQETQYF. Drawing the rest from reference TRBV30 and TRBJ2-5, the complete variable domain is SQTIHQWPATLVQPVGSPLSLECTVEGTSNPNLYWYRQAAGRGLQLLFYSVGIGQISSEVPQNLSASRPQDRQFILSSKKLLLSDSGFYLCAWSEWTSGMVQETQYFGPGTRLLVL.

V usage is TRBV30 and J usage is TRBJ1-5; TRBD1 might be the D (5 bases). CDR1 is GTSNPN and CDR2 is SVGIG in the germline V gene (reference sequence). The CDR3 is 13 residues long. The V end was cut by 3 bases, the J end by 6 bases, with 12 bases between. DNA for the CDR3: TGTGCCTGGAGCCTCCGTGGGGCTCAGCCCCAGCATTTT. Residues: CAWSLRGAQPQHF.

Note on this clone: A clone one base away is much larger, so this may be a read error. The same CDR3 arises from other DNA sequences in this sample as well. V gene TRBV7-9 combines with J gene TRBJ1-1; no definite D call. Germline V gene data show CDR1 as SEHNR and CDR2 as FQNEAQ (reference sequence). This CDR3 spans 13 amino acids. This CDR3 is CASSLDMNTEAFF. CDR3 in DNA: TGTGCCAGCAGCTTAGACATGAACACCGAAGCTTTCTTT.

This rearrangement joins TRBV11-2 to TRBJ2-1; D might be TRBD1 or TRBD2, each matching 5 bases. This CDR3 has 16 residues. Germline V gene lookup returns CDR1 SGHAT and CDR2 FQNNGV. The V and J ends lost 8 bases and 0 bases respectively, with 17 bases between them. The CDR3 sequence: CASGWDGFSSYNEQFF. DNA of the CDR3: TGTGCCAGCGGATGGGACGGCTTCAGCTCCTACAATGAGCAGTTCTTC.

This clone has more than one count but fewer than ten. The DNA of the CDR3 is TGTGCCAGCACCCCCGGGGGAGGGCTACACTTCAACTATGGCTACACCTTC. As protein: CASTPGGGLHFNYGYTF. The chain employs TRBV5-4 and TRBJ1-2, with D possibly matching TRBD1 (5 bases). Germline CDR1 reads SGHNT; CDR2 reads YYREEE (reference sequence). V lost 6 bases and J lost 2, with 23 bases in between. The CDR3 totals 17 residues.